Described below is a single TCR beta chain sequence and its context. There are 15 residues in the CDR3. Between the trimmed V and J ends, which lost 5 bases and 7 bases, there was a span of 18 bases. Germline V gene sequence: CDR1 SGHRS, CDR2 YFSETQ. This sample is part of a study of glioma-infiltrating T cells after dendritic cell vaccination. Sequencing used immunoSEQ multiplex PCR; TCRdb keeps in-frame clones, though not all of them. The data show 100,000 or so clones, about nine tenths seen once. The source is a human donor with glioblastoma. The sample in question was blood, obtained before dendritic cell vaccination. This rearrangement joins TRBV5-1 to TRBJ2-2, with D perhaps TRBD2 (6 bases). The CDR3 reads CASSVVPGAVGELFF. For the CDR3, the DNA is TGCGCCAGCAGTGTCGTACCGGGAGCGGTCGGGGAGCTGTTTTTT.